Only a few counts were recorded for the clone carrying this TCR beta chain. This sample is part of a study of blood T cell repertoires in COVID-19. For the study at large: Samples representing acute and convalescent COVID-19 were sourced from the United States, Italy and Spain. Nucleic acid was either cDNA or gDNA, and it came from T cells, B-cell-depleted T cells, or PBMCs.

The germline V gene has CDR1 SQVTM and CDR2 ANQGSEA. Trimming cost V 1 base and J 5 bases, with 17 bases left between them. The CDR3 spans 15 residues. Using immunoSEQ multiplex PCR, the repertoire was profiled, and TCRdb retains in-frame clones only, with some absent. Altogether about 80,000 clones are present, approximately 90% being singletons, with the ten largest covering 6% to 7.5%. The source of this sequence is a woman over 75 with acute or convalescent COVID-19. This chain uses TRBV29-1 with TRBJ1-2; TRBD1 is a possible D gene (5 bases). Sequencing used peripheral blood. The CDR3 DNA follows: TGCAGCGTTGAAGGGGGGAGGACGGCGTCGTATGGCTACACCTTC. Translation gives CSVEGGRTASYGYTF.